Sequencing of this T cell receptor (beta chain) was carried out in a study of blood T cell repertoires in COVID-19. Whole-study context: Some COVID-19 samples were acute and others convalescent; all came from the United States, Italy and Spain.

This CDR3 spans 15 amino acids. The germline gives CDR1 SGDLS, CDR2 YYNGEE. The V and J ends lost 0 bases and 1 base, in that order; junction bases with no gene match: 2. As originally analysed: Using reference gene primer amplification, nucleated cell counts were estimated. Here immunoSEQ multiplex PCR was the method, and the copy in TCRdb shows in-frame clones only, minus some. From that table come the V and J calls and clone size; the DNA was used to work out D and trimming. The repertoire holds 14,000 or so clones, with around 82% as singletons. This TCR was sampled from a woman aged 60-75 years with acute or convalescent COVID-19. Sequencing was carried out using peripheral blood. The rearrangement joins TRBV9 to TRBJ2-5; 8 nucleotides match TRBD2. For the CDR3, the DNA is TGTGCCAGCAGCGTAGGGCGGGAGGCCCAAGAGACCCAGTACTTC. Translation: CASSVGREAQETQYF. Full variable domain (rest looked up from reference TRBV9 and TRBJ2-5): DSGVTQTPKHLITATGQRVTLRCSPRSGDLSVYWYQQSLDQGLQFLIQYYNGEERAKGNILERFSAQQFPDLHSELNLSSLELGDSALYFCASSVGREAQETQYFGPGTRLLVL.